Following are 19 T cell receptor beta chains from one sample sequenced in a study of cytomegalovirus exposure and HLA in healthy donors. Primers for the PCR totalled 60 Vbeta and 13 Jbeta. Sequencing used immunoSEQ multiplex PCR; TCRdb keeps in-frame clones, though not all of them. This table holds tens of thousands of clones, approximately 68% found once. The sample consisted of PBMCs. These receptors were taken from a woman aged 25 to 45 in good health and CMV-seronegative.

The rearrangement uses TRBV29-1 and TRBJ1-1; no firm D call. CDR1 SQVTM and CDR2 ANQGSEA come from the germline V gene. Deletions cut 0 bases from V and 1 base from J, with 21 bases between. The CDR3 has 18 residues. CDR3 bases: TGCAGCGTTGAAGAACCCAAAAGTCTTTCGGTCGGGAACACTGAAGCTTTCTTT. Its translation: CSVEEPKSLSVGNTEAFF.

This chain uses TRBV18 with TRBJ2-1; 7 bases are a match to TRBD2. Germline CDR1 KGHSH, CDR2 LQKENI. CDR3 length equals 18 residues. V shed 2 bases, J shed 0 bases, and the junction held 10 bases outside the gene matches. DNA for the CDR3: TGTGCCAGCTCACCAACGGGAGGTCCACGAAGCTCCTACAATGAGCAGTTCTTC. Encoded protein: CASSPTGGPRSSYNEQFF.

The V gene is TRBV5-6, the J gene TRBJ2-5; D is unresolved. The CDR3 is made up of 11 amino acids. CDR1 and CDR2 from the germline V gene are SGHDT and YYEEEE. The ends were cut back, 3 bases at V and 2 bases at J, with 2 bases in the middle. This chain's CDR3 is CASSSQETQYF. The CDR3 DNA sequence: TGTGCCAGCAGCTCTCAAGAGACCCAGTACTTC.

This clone was seen only a few times. The V gene is TRBV28, the J gene TRBJ1-6; D uncertain. Per the germline V gene, CDR1 is MDHEN and CDR2 is SYDVKM. The CDR3 runs 15 residues. Trimming left V 2 bases short and J 5 bases short, with 10 bases between. The DNA for the CDR3 is TGTGCCAGCAGTTTAGCGGGGTTAAATAATTCACCCCTCCACTTT. Translated: CASSLAGLNNSPLHF.

The chain is built from TRBV30 and TRBJ1-2; 7 bases agree with TRBD1. Germline trimming cut 6 bases from V and 6 bases from J; bases unmatched to any gene: 7. The CDR3 runs 12 residues. CDR1 GTSNPN and CDR2 SVGIG come from the germline V gene (reference sequence). The CDR3 sequence: CACPRGGDGYTF. DNA for the CDR3: TGTGCCTGCCCAAGAGGGGGCGATGGCTACACCTTC.

Here the CDR3 reads CASSQNPSAERGREQYF. In nucleotides, the CDR3 is TGTGCCAGCAGCCAAAACCCAAGCGCAGAGCGGGGGAGGGAGCAGTACTTC. The chain has TRBV14 and TRBJ2-7; TRBD2 agrees at 8 bases. V lost 2 bases, J lost 7 bases, and 16 bases stayed unmatched. The CDR3 runs 17 residues. Germline values: CDR1 SGHDN, CDR2 FVKESK.

The chain has TRBV4-3 and TRBJ2-5; TRBD1 might be the D (6 bases). The CDR3 spans 15 residues. Germline V gene data show CDR1 as LGHNA and CDR2 as YSLEER. The ends were cut back, 4 bases at V and 2 bases at J, with 14 bases in the middle. The CDR3 sequence is CASSLDRDKQETQYF. The CDR3 DNA is TGCGCCAGCAGCCTGGACAGAGATAAGCAAGAGACCCAGTACTTC.

The chain combines TRBV5-1 with TRBJ2-3; perhaps TRBD1 as D (5 bases). V shed 4 bases and J shed 4 bases, with 16 bases lying between them. The CDR3 extends over 15 amino acids. Germline V gene lookup returns CDR1 SGHRS and CDR2 YFSETQ. The CDR3 DNA sequence: TGCGCCAGCAGCCCCGCCAGGGTGGGGCCAGATACGCAGTATTTT. Translated: CASSPARVGPDTQYF. The full variable domain, its missing parts supplied by reference TRBV5-1 and TRBJ2-3, is KAGVTQTPRYLIKTRGQQVTLSCSPISGHRSVSWYQQTPGQGLQFLFEYFSETQRNKGNFPGRFSGRQFSNSRSEMNVSTLELGDSALYLCASSPARVGPDTQYFGPGTRLTVL.

This clone was counted once. The CDR3 loop is CAISPGGASTDTQYF. CDR3 DNA sequence: TGTGCCATCAGCCCGGGGGGGGCTAGCACAGATACGCAGTATTTT. The chain joins TRBV10-3 to TRBJ2-3, with 8 nucleotides matching TRBD2. The CDR3 is made up of 15 amino acids. Germline assignment: CDR1 ENHRY and CDR2 SYGVKD. The J segment lost 0 bases and the V segment lost 6 bases, leaving 5 bases of the junction unmatched.

The gene calls are TRBV11-2 and TRBJ1-2, with D possibly matching TRBD1 (5 bases). Germline assignment: CDR1 SGHAT and CDR2 FQNNGV. CDR3 length: 17 amino acids. The V gene lost 5 bases and the J gene lost 5 bases, with 24 bases spanning the gap. CDR3 bases: TGTGCCAGCAGCGTACCAGTAACCGGGGGACGAGGGTATGGCTACACCTTC. Encoded protein: CASSVPVTGGRGYGYTF.

The V and J genes are TRBV5-1 and TRBJ2-1; 8 bases agree with TRBD2. From germline, CDR1 is SGHRS and CDR2 YFSETQ. The CDR3 runs 17 residues. Trimming removed 3 bases from V and 6 bases from J; junction bases left unmatched: 14. The CDR3 reads CASSSIGTSGRFNEQFF. CDR3 coding DNA: TGCGCCAGCAGCTCCATCGGAACTAGCGGTCGTTTCAATGAGCAGTTCTTC.

This rearrangement joins TRBV25-1 to TRBJ2-7; D gene unclear. Germline CDR1 MGHDK, CDR2 SYGVNS. This CDR3 comprises 14 residues. Trimming shortened V by 1 base and J by 0 bases, and 7 bases separated the two germline ends. CDR3 nucleotides: TGTGCCAGCAGTGAATGGAGTAACTCCTACGAGCAGTACTTC. Its translation: CASSEWSNSYEQYF.

The chain combines TRBV19 with TRBJ1-5; D gene uncertain. Germline CDR1 and CDR2: LNHDA and SQIVND (reference sequence). Deletions cut 5 bases from V and 8 bases from J, with 22 bases between. The CDR3 sequence is 16 residues long. As DNA, the CDR3 is TGTGCCAGTAGTCCCTCCGGTGGCAGGTTATCGGAGCCCCAGCATTTT. Translation: CASSPSGGRLSEPQHF.

The V gene is TRBV25-1, the J gene TRBJ1-2; the match to TRBD1 covers 7 bases. Looked up from germline, CDR1 is MGHDK and CDR2 is SYGVNS. This CDR3 contains 16 residues. J lost 1 base, V lost 2 bases, and 7 bases had no gene match. CDR3 bases: TGTGCCAGCAGTGAAGTACACAGGGGCGGTAACTATGGCTACACCTTC. This translates into CASSEVHRGGNYGYTF.

The chain recombines TRBV30 with TRBJ1-6; D not resolved. Germline CDR1 and CDR2: GTSNPN and SVGIG (reference sequence). The CDR3 totals 13 residues. The V end lost 2 bases, the J end lost 11 bases, and 13 bases lay between the germline ends. The CDR3 sequence is CAWSRVTITPLHF. The CDR3 DNA is TGTGCCTGGAGTCGGGTAACTATTACACCCCTCCACTTT.

The rearrangement uses TRBV28 and TRBJ1-5; a weak D match, TRBD1 (6 bases). V dropped 5 bases and J dropped 9 bases, with 17 bases sitting between them. From germline, CDR1 is MDHEN and CDR2 SYDVKM. The CDR3 contains 14 residues. The CDR3 protein is CASSPRGGGRPQHF. The DNA of the CDR3 is TGTGCCAGCAGTCCCCGGGGAGGGGGAAGGCCCCAGCATTTT.

The chain links TRBV5-1 to TRBJ2-3, with 13 bases that match TRBD2. Unmatched junction bases numbered 10, after V lost 4 bases and J lost 5 bases. The CDR3 is 17 amino acids. CDR1 is SGHRS and CDR2 is YFSETQ in the germline V gene. CDR3 DNA: TGCGCCAGCAGCGCGGGACTAGCGGGGAGTTCGGTAGATACGCAGTATTTT. This gives the protein CASSAGLAGSSVDTQYF.

The chain joins TRBV7-8 to TRBJ2-7, with D perhaps TRBD1 (5 bases). CDR3 length equals 15 residues. Trimming took 7 bases from V and 3 from J, leaving 19 bases between them. Germline-derived CDR1 and CDR2 are SGHVS and FQNEAQ. The CDR3 region is CASIQWKGLNYEQYV. The CDR3 DNA sequence: TGTGCCAGCATCCAGTGGAAGGGGCTCAACTACGAGCAGTACGTC.

On this clone: At one of its ends the junction is not consistent with the germline gene, which may arise from a read error. The chain couples TRBV7-9 to TRBJ1-1; D perhaps matches TRBD1 (6 bases). This CDR3 is built from 11 residues. Germline-derived CDR1 and CDR2 are SEHNR and FQNEAQ (reference sequence). The DNA of the CDR3 is TGTTCCAGCCAGGGGATCAGGACAGCTTTCTTT. Encoded protein: CSSQGIRTAFF.